Here is one TCR beta chain with its context. This entry is derived from a study of technical replicates of blood from several donors. The CDR3 is 18 residues long. Germline V lookup: CDR1 LGHNA, CDR2 YNFKEQ. Trimming cost V 0 bases and J 2 bases; bases outside gene matches: 11. The data were produced by immunoSEQ multiplex PCR, yet TCRdb's version contains in-frame clones alone and is incomplete. The sample carries 85,000 to 100,000 clones, 85% to 95% recorded once. The TCR originated in a human donor in good health. Sequencing input: T cells isolated from PBMCs. The chain recombines TRBV4-2 with TRBJ2-7; 9 bases agree with TRBD1. DNA for the CDR3: TGTGCCAGCAGCCAAGACGGAGGGGACAGGGACCACACCTACGAGCAGTACTTC. Residues: CASSQDGGDRDHTYEQYF.